This T cell receptor (delta chain) was recorded in a study of delta chains in infants with herpesvirus infections. Study-level information: Infants infected with CMV after birth were searched for public fetal Vdelta1/Vgamma8 clonotype.

By share of the sample, this clone is medium-sized. The target antigen is unknown. Reverse transcription of PBMC RNA used primers specific for the gamma and delta chains. TCRdb redid the clone calls on the RT-PCR reads with CATT. The sample consists of more than 2,500 delta-chain clones, around 38% of them appearing once. Study-wide points: Among 18 CMV-infected infants, 4 showed the public Vdelta1 clonotype. The study lacked race- and environment-matched controls and was small.

Trimming took off 0 bases at V and 0 bases at J, with 13 bases between the two ends. The CDR3 spans 16 residues. In germline, CDR1 is GEAIGNYY, CDR2 EKD. The sequenced sample was peripheral blood, obtained at time point 4 of longitudinal follow-up. The source is a human donor who was a Ugandan infant, either HIV-exposed or HIV-unexposed (not recorded which). The chain carries TRDV2 and TRDJ1, with D possibly TRDD3 on 5 matching bases. This CDR3 is CACDTVGVRYTDKLIF. The CDR3 DNA sequence: TGTGCCTGTGACACCGTTGGGGTTCGGTACACCGATAAACTCATCTTT.